A selection of T cell receptor beta chains follows, all from one sample in a study of T cell responses to AZD1222 COVID-19 vaccine. The protocol was immunoSEQ multiplex PCR, while the TCRdb copy is restricted to in-frame clones and leaves out a portion. The data hold some 160,000 clones, with 70% to 90% observed a single time. Here the sequenced sample was peripheral blood, taken 28 days after the second AZD1222 dose. These receptor sequences come from an adult who received the AZD1222 COVID-19 vaccine. The CDR3 runs from the conserved cysteine through the conserved F or W. The order of the fields is D gene, clone size, V gene, J gene, CDR3 DNA, CDR3 protein. The D gene is left open where the match is weak. Some rows have no size entry. The others give once, few or many, or a class for an expanded clone.

d_call: NA
clone_size: NA
v_call: TRBV15
j_call: TRBJ1-1
cdr3_nt: TGTGCCACCAGCAGAGATCCCACCCCTGAAGCTTTCTTT
cdr3_aa: CATSRDPTPEAFF

d_call: NA
clone_size: NA
v_call: TRBV4-2
j_call: TRBJ1-1
cdr3_nt: TGTGCCAGCAGCCAAGAAACTCGGGAGGGGGGAGAAGCTTTCTTT
cdr3_aa: CASSQETREGGEAFF

d_call: NA
clone_size: NA
v_call: TRBV18
j_call: TRBJ2-5
cdr3_nt: TGTGCCAGCTCACCCTCACTGACAGATCAAGAGACCCAGTACTTC
cdr3_aa: CASSPSLTDQETQYF

d_call: NA
clone_size: NA
v_call: TRBV6-2/TRBV6-3
j_call: TRBJ2-7
cdr3_nt: TGTGCCAGCAGTTACTCGCGGTCCCACGAGCAGTACTTC
cdr3_aa: CASSYSRSHEQYF

d_call: NA
clone_size: NA
v_call: TRBV28
j_call: TRBJ2-7
cdr3_nt: TGTGCCAGCAGGCTAGGGGGGGGTCAGCAGTACTTC
cdr3_aa: CASRLGGGQQYF

d_call: TRBD1
clone_size: NA
v_call: TRBV5-1
j_call: TRBJ1-1
cdr3_nt: TGCGCCAGCAGCTCGGATTGGACAGGGTGGGTCCTGGGCACTGAAGCTTTCTTT
cdr3_aa: CASSSDWTGWVLGTEAFF

d_call: TRBD2
clone_size: NA
v_call: TRBV9
j_call: TRBJ2-3
cdr3_nt: TGTGCCAGCAGCGTAGAACTAGCGGACACAGATACGCAGTATTTT
cdr3_aa: CASSVELADTDTQYF

d_call: TRBD1
clone_size: NA
v_call: TRBV2
j_call: TRBJ2-3
cdr3_nt: TGTGCCAGCATCGGACAGGGCGTACTTCAAGATACGCAGTATTTT
cdr3_aa: CASIGQGVLQDTQYF

d_call: NA
clone_size: NA
v_call: TRBV7-8
j_call: TRBJ1-1
cdr3_nt: TGTGCCAGCAGCTTAGCGGTGGGGAACACTGAAGCTTTCTTT
cdr3_aa: CASSLAVGNTEAFF

d_call: NA
clone_size: once
v_call: TRBV4-1
j_call: TRBJ2-2
cdr3_nt: TGCGCCAGCACGGGGGACACCGGGGAGCTGTTTTTT
cdr3_aa: CASTGDTGELFF

d_call: TRBD1
clone_size: NA
v_call: TRBV9
j_call: TRBJ1-2
cdr3_nt: TGTGCCAGCAGCGTAGAGTCCCAGGGGGCAGTAGGCTATGGCTACACCTTC
cdr3_aa: CASSVESQGAVGYGYTF

d_call: TRBD1
clone_size: NA
v_call: TRBV7-2
j_call: TRBJ1-5
cdr3_nt: TGTGCCAGCAGTTTAGGGGGCTCAAGCAATCAGCCCCAGCATTTT
cdr3_aa: CASSLGGSSNQPQHF

d_call: NA
clone_size: few
v_call: TRBV19
j_call: TRBJ1-6
cdr3_nt: TGTGCCAGTAGCCTGGGGGGGCCCTATAATTCACCCCTCCACTTT
cdr3_aa: CASSLGGPYNSPLHF

d_call: TRBD1
clone_size: NA
v_call: TRBV14
j_call: TRBJ2-7
cdr3_nt: TGTGCCAGCAGCCAACCGACAGGGCTCGAGCAGTACTTC
cdr3_aa: CASSQPTGLEQYF

d_call: NA
clone_size: NA
v_call: TRBV7-9
j_call: TRBJ1-2
cdr3_nt: TGTGCCAGCAGCTCGGGGCACAGGGAAAACTATGGCTACACCTTC
cdr3_aa: CASSSGHRENYGYTF

d_call: TRBD2
clone_size: NA
v_call: TRBV19
j_call: TRBJ2-1
cdr3_nt: TGTGCCAGTAGTATCGCGGGGGGAATCAATGAGCAGTTCTTC
cdr3_aa: CASSIAGGINEQFF

d_call: TRBD1
clone_size: once
v_call: TRBV4-1
j_call: TRBJ2-3
cdr3_nt: TGCGCCAGCAGCCTACAGGGGGCGGCAGATACGCAGTATTTT
cdr3_aa: CASSLQGAADTQYF

d_call: NA
clone_size: many
v_call: TRBV4-3
j_call: TRBJ1-2
cdr3_nt: TGCGCCAGCAGCCAAGATTTCGGAGATGGCTACACCTTC
cdr3_aa: CASSQDFGDGYTF

d_call: TRBD1
clone_size: few
v_call: TRBV5-1
j_call: TRBJ2-1
cdr3_nt: TGCGCCAGCAGCTACCTGGGCAGGGGGCCGAACAATGAGCAGTTCTTC
cdr3_aa: CASSYLGRGPNNEQFF

d_call: NA
clone_size: NA
v_call: TRBV5-1
j_call: TRBJ2-5
cdr3_nt: TGCGCCAGCCGCCTGGAGACCCAGTACTTC
cdr3_aa: CASRLETQYF